These 6 T cell receptor beta chains share one sample of origin, sequenced in a study of beta chain features in type 1 diabetes listed by TCRdb under 2018. Libraries were constructed by the immunoSEQ multiplex PCR assay. The High Capacity cDNA Reverse Transcription Kit was used to reverse transcribe all of the isolated RNA, meaning that expressed TCRB transcripts were what got sequenced. Sourced from immuneACCESS, this table was stored by TCRdb with only in-frame sequences that have V and J called. A share of the clones is absent; for the studies checked, an unresolved V gene accounts for under half, and the remainder has no known explanation. This sample gives 350,000 to 400,000 clones in total; roughly 16% of them show up just once. Of the sample, roughly 0.017% falls within the top ten clones. Sequencing input: naive CD4+ T cells from blood. Sample cell subset or site, as interpreted from the label and publication: true naive CD4+ T cells. These receptors originate from a young woman in good health.

This chain connects TRBV7-9 to TRBJ1-2; D is possibly TRBD1 (5 bases). The germline V and J ends were trimmed by 5 bases and 7 bases, with 14 bases remaining between them. The CDR3 sequence is 13 residues long. The germline V gene has CDR1 SEHNR and CDR2 FQNEAQ (reference sequence). CDR3 nucleotides: TGTGCCAGCAGCCTAGTGACAGCGGGTGGCTACACCTTC. Its protein is CASSLVTAGGYTF.

This clone was seen a few times. The chain links TRBV7-3 to TRBJ1-1, with 10 bases aligning to TRBD1. V lost 5 bases, J lost 2 bases, and 5 bases stayed unmatched. This CDR3 spans 15 amino acids. Germline lookup yields CDR1 SGHTA and CDR2 FQGTGA. CDR3 nucleotide sequence: TGTGCCAGCAGCCTCCAGACAGGGGGCAACACTGAAGCTTTCTTT. Its translation is CASSLQTGGNTEAFF.

The chain is built from TRBV5-6 and TRBJ2-3, with 8 bases fitting TRBD2. Germline assignment: CDR1 SGHDT and CDR2 YYEEEE. The CDR3 consists of 16 residues. V trimming: 1 base; J trimming: 1 base; junction bases outside the gene matches: 5. CDR3 sequence: CASSLQLADRTDTQYF. The CDR3 DNA reads TGTGCCAGCAGCTTGCAACTAGCGGACCGCACAGATACGCAGTATTTT.

This clone was seen a handful of times. The V gene is TRBV16, the J gene TRBJ2-3; no clear D. CDR3 length: 14 residues. V was trimmed by 6 bases and J by 5 bases, leaving 15 bases between them. CDR1 and CDR2 from the germline V gene are KGHSY and FQNENV. The CDR3 reads CASSPIVFGDTQYF. CDR3 sequence (DNA): TGTGCCAGCAGTCCTATAGTGTTTGGAGATACGCAGTATTTT.

This clone has just a few counts. CDR3 coding DNA: TGTGCCAGCAGAAACCAGATTAGCAATCAGCCCCAGCATTTT. It codes for CASRNQISNQPQHF. The V gene is TRBV28, the J gene TRBJ1-5; D unresolved. The CDR3 runs to 14 residues. Germline V CDR1 and CDR2: MDHEN, SYDVKM. V was shortened by 6 bases and J by 0 bases, with 9 bases between the two germline ends.

The V and J genes are TRBV6-6 and TRBJ1-5, with unresolved D. CDR1 is MNHNY, CDR2 SVGAGI, per germline (reference sequence). The ends were cut back, 7 bases at V and 4 bases at J, with 14 bases in the middle. This CDR3 has 14 residues. As DNA, the CDR3 is TGTGCCAGCACTCTAACCCGGGAAAATCAGCCCCAGCATTTT. It translates to CASTLTRENQPQHF.